A single sample is the source of the 19 T cell receptor beta chains below, sequenced in a study of Ad26.COV2.S vaccination and SARS-CoV-2 variants. Generated by immunoSEQ multiplex PCR, the TCRdb table keeps only in-frame clones and is missing some. The sample yields about 350,000 clones, approximately 90% seen once. Treatment of the sample: roughly 20 received Ad26.COV2.S at low or high dose, single or two shots; roughly five received placebo; per-sample allocation not given. Samples were taken on day 63 after the first vaccine or placebo injection. This specimen was peripheral blood, taken in a trial of Ad26.COV2.S vaccine versus placebo. The receptors were gathered from a person between 18 and 65 years old who received the Ad26.COV2.S COVID-19 vaccine or a placebo.

The CDR3 region is CATSTGPPTYGYTF. The CDR3, as DNA: TGTGCCACCAGTACAGGGCCCCCGACCTATGGCTACACCTTC. The chain links TRBV24-1 to TRBJ1-2; D is perhaps TRBD1 (6 bases). V lost 6 bases, J lost 4 bases, and 14 bases lay in between. From germline, CDR1 is KGHDR and CDR2 SFDVKD. The CDR3 is made up of 14 amino acids.

The rearrangement links TRBV9 to TRBJ1-3, with 7 bases that match TRBD1. CDR1 and CDR2 from the germline V gene are SGDLS and YYNGEE. V gave up 2 bases and J gave up 7 bases; unmatched junction bases: 6. This CDR3 has 14 residues. The CDR3 sequence: CASSVFGTANTIYF. The CDR3 DNA follows: TGTGCCAGCAGCGTTTTCGGGACAGCTAACACCATATATTTT.

This rearrangement joins TRBV18 to TRBJ1-4; tentative D call: TRBD1 (6 bases). The V end was cut by 3 bases, the J end by 0 bases, with 14 bases between. This CDR3 spans 17 amino acids. Looked up from germline, CDR1 is KGHSH and CDR2 is LQKENI. The CDR3 nucleotides read TGTGCCAGCTCACCCAAGCGGGGGGCTGCAACTAATGAAAAACTGTTTTTT. Amino acid sequence: CASSPKRGAATNEKLFF.

V usage is TRBV5-4 and J usage is TRBJ2-1; the D is unclear. This CDR3 has 11 residues. V was cut by 4 bases and J by 5 bases, with 4 bases left in between. Germline values: CDR1 SGHNT, CDR2 YYREEE (reference sequence). Written as DNA, the CDR3 is TGTGCCAGCAGCGCCAACAATGAGCAGTTCTTC. Residues: CASSANNEQFF. The full variable domain, its missing parts supplied by reference TRBV5-4 and TRBJ2-1, is ETGVTQSPTHLIKTRGQQVTLRCSSQSGHNTVSWYQQALGQGPQFIFQYYREEENGRGNFPPRFSGLQFPNYSSELNVNALELDDSALYLCASSANNEQFFGPGTRLTVL.

V gene TRBV29-1 combines with J gene TRBJ1-2; D not certain. There are 11 residues in the CDR3. V lost 8 bases and J lost 6, with 13 bases in between. The germline V gene has CDR1 SQVTM and CDR2 ANQGSEA. The CDR3 region is CSLSSSDGYTF. CDR3 DNA sequence: TGCAGCCTTTCTTCCTCAGATGGCTACACCTTC.

The V gene is TRBV2, the J gene TRBJ2-1; D not certain. The germline V gene encodes CDR1 SNHLY and CDR2 FYNNEI. The CDR3 contains 17 residues. V was trimmed by 6 bases and J by 0 bases, leaving 18 bases between them. Here the CDR3 DNA reads TGTGCCAGCAGCCGTCTCTTCGTCGGTAGCTCCTACAATGAGCAGTTCTTC. Translating it yields CASSRLFVGSSYNEQFF.

The rearrangement uses TRBV4-1 and TRBJ1-5; TRBD1 matches 9 bases. This CDR3 region has 17 residues. Germline loops: CDR1 MGHRA, CDR2 YSYEKL. The trim removed 4 bases at V and 7 bases at J, leaving 14 bases unmatched. DNA of the CDR3: TGCGCCAGCAGCCTTACTGGGACAGGGAGTAATATGCAGCCCCAGCATTTT. The encoded protein is CASSLTGTGSNMQPQHF.

The CDR3 DNA is TGTGCCAGCAGTTACTTTGCCTCTGCCTACAATGAGCAGTTCTTC. It specifies CASSYFASAYNEQFF. This chain links TRBV6-5 with TRBJ2-1; D gene ambiguous. The CDR3 runs to 15 residues. V shed 1 base and J shed 2 bases, with 9 bases lying between them. CDR1 and CDR2 from the germline V gene are MNHEY and SVGAGI.

The chain carries TRBV19 and TRBJ1-2, with 9 positions matching TRBD1. The CDR3 loop spans 15 amino acids. CDR1 is LNHDA, CDR2 SQIVND, per germline (reference sequence). The ends lost 3 bases at V and 7 bases at J; junction bases unmatched: 9. The CDR3 region has the DNA TGTGCCAGTAGTATCGGACAGGGGCTGTTGTTTGGCTACACCTTC. The encoded protein is CASSIGQGLLFGYTF. The variable domain in full, with the rest retrieved from reference TRBV19 and TRBJ1-2, is DGGITQSPKYLFRKEGQNVTLSCEQNLNHDAMYWYRQDPGQGLRLIYYSQIVNDFQKGDIAEGYSVSREKKESFPLTVTSAQKNPTAFYLCASSIGQGLLFGYTFGSGTRLTVV.

CDR3 coding DNA: TGTGCCAGCAGCCAAATGGGACACTCAGGTGAAAAACTGTTTTTT. This encodes CASSQMGHSGEKLFF. V usage is TRBV3-1 (or the pseudogene TRBV3-2) and J usage is TRBJ1-4; tentatively, D is TRBD1 (6 bases). V lost 2 bases, J lost 7 bases, and 14 bases lay in between. The CDR3 has 15 amino acids. Per germline, CDR1 LGHDT and CDR2 YNNKEL (reference sequence).

The chain recombines TRBV30 with TRBJ2-3, with D tentatively TRBD1 (5 bases). The length of the CDR3 is 15 residues. V lost 0 bases, J lost 3 bases, and 13 bases lay in between. Germline-derived CDR1 and CDR2 are GTSNPN and SVGIG (reference sequence). CDR3 sequence reads: CAWSVDLRVTDTQYF. Here the CDR3 DNA reads TGTGCCTGGAGTGTAGATCTCAGGGTAACAGATACGCAGTATTTT.

J is TRBJ2-5 and V is TRBV7-3; 12 bases are shared with TRBD2. The V segment lost 4 bases and the J segment 5 bases; nucleotides outside the gene matches: 5. The CDR3 spans 15 residues. CDR1 SGHTA and CDR2 FQGTGA come from the germline V gene. CDR3 region: CASSSLAGGRETQYF. DNA for the CDR3: TGTGCCAGCAGCTCCCTAGCGGGAGGGAGGGAGACCCAGTACTTC. Full variable domain (remainder filled in from reference TRBV7-3 and TRBJ2-5): GAGVSQTPSNKVTEKGKYVELRCDPISGHTALYWYRQSLGQGPEFLIYFQGTGAADDSGLPNDRFFAVRPEGSVSTLKIQRTERGDSAVYLCASSSLAGGRETQYFGPGTRLLVL.

The chain recombines TRBV7-2 with TRBJ1-1; D gene unclear. This CDR3 is 16 amino acids long. V lost 5 bases to trimming and J lost 2 bases, with 18 bases between them. Germline CDR1 reads SGHTA; CDR2 reads FQGNSA. The DNA of the CDR3 is TGTGCCAGCAGCACTCTCCCCACGACAAGTAACACTGAAGCTTTCTTT. The encoded protein is CASSTLPTTSNTEAFF.

The chain uses TRBV29-1 and TRBJ2-3; TRBD1 is a possible D gene (6 bases). The CDR3 is 14 amino acids. Germline V lookup: CDR1 SQVTM, CDR2 ANQGSEA. Between the trimmed V and J ends, which lost 5 bases and 2 bases, there was a span of 14 bases. The CDR3 here is CSVRNRADTDTQYF. CDR3 coding DNA: TGCAGCGTTCGGAACAGGGCGGACACAGATACGCAGTATTTT.

The J gene is TRBJ2-1, the V gene TRBV19; TRBD2 is a possible D gene (5 bases). V lost 11 bases and J 0 bases, leaving 17 bases between the germline ends. Germline V gene lookup returns CDR1 LNHDA and CDR2 SQIVND (reference sequence). This CDR3 is 15 amino acids long. This CDR3 is CAVALGGSSYNEQFF. CDR3 bases: TGTGCCGTAGCATTAGGTGGGAGCTCCTACAATGAGCAGTTCTTC.

The rearrangement uses TRBV3-1 (or the pseudogene TRBV3-2) and TRBJ1-6; 7 positions agree with TRBD1. CDR3 length: 14 amino acids. Looked up from germline, CDR1 is LGHDT and CDR2 is YNNKEL (reference sequence). The J segment lost 7 bases and the V segment lost 4 bases, leaving 4 bases of the junction unmatched. The CDR3 region is CASSPRTGNSPLHF. CDR3 nucleotide sequence: TGTGCCAGCAGCCCCCGGACAGGAAATTCACCCCTCCACTTT.

This chain connects TRBV27 to TRBJ2-5; 9 positions match TRBD2. V lost 5 bases and J lost 2; bases outside the gene matches: 6. This CDR3 spans 15 amino acids. Germline V gives CDR1 MNHEY, CDR2 SMNVEV (reference sequence). CDR3 DNA sequence: TGTGCCAGCAGTCCCATGACTAGCGGTCAAGAGACCCAGTACTTC. This gives the protein CASSPMTSGQETQYF.

This rearrangement joins TRBV12-5 to TRBJ2-6; D gene uncertain. Germline V gene lookup returns CDR1 LGHNT and CDR2 FRNRAP. V shed 9 bases and J shed 0 bases, with 6 bases lying between them. CDR3 size: 13 residues. The CDR3 reads CASSPSGANVLTF. The CDR3 coding sequence is TGTGCTAGCTCCCCCTCTGGGGCCAACGTCCTGACTTTC.

The chain employs TRBV6-5 and TRBJ2-7, with 9 bases that match TRBD2. Germline V gene lookup returns CDR1 MNHEY and CDR2 SVGAGI. The CDR3 is 14 amino acids. V was pared by 5 bases and J by 0 bases, with 2 bases of the junction left unmatched. The CDR3 DNA follows: TGTGCCAGCAGTCGACTAGCGGCCTCCTACGAGCAGTACTTC. It translates to CASSRLAASYEQYF.